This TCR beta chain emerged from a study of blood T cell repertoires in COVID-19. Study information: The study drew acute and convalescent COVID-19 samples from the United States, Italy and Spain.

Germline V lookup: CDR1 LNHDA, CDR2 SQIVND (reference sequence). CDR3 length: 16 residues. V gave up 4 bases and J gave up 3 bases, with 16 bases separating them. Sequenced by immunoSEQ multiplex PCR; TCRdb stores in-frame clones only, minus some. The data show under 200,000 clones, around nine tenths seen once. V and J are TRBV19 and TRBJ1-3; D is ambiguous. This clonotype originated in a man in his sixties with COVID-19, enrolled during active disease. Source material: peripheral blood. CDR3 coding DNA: TGTGCCAGTAGTACACCGGGATCGCGCATTGGAAACACCATATATTTT. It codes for CASSTPGSRIGNTIYF.